What follows is one T cell receptor beta chain and its context. The assay was immunoSEQ multiplex PCR, and TCRdb's table has in-frame clones only and misses some. Of around 380,000 clones listed, more than 65% were seen once; the top ten hold more than 0.85%. The sample is drawn from a study of blood T cell repertoires in COVID-19. From germline, CDR1 is GTSNPN and CDR2 SVGIG (reference sequence). Deletions cut 5 bases from V and 6 bases from J, with 14 bases between. This CDR3 has 12 amino acids. The chain uses TRBV30 and TRBJ2-7, with a weak D call TRBD1 (5 bases). The sequence came from a human donor with acute or convalescent COVID-19. The donor label of this sample is uncertain. The sample taken for sequencing was peripheral blood. CDR3: CAWAGRRGEQYF. The DNA of the CDR3 is TGTGCCTGGGCAGGACGTAGGGGCGAGCAGTACTTC.